One and the same sample provided the 27 T cell receptor beta chains below, sequenced in a study of cytomegalovirus exposure and HLA in healthy donors. The primer mix had 60 Vbeta and 13 Jbeta primers. Sequencing was performed with immunoSEQ multiplex PCR; in TCRdb, only in-frame clones are kept and a portion is missing. The sample includes about 160,000 clones, approximately 82% of them seen just once. Sequenced: PBMCs. The source of these receptors is a man aged 50-60 years in good health and CMV-seropositive.

This clone is a singleton in its sample. J is TRBJ1-1 and V is TRBV6-5; unclear D gene. Germline V gene sequence: CDR1 MNHEY, CDR2 SVGAGI. Deletions cut 3 bases from V and 0 bases from J, with 8 bases between. This CDR3 is built from 14 residues. The CDR3 here is CASSYFEMNTEAFF. CDR3 bases: TGTGCCAGCAGTTATTTTGAGATGAACACTGAAGCTTTCTTT.

This clone appeared a single time. The V call is TRBV29-1, the J call TRBJ2-1, with 9 bases that match TRBD1. Unmatched junction bases numbered 9, after V lost 4 bases and J lost 8 bases. Germline CDR1 and CDR2: SQVTM and ANQGSEA. This CDR3 contains 14 residues. The CDR3 protein is CSVALGTGLDEQFF. The CDR3 region has the DNA TGCAGCGTTGCCCTCGGGACAGGGCTCGATGAGCAGTTCTTC.

This chain uses TRBV11-3 with TRBJ2-1, with 9 bases aligning to TRBD1. J gave up 7 bases and V 1 base, and 5 bases lay outside the gene matches. The CDR3 length is 15 residues. In germline, CDR1 is SGHNT, CDR2 YENEEA. CDR3 region: CASSLGPTGGNEQFF. Written as DNA, the CDR3 is TGTGCCAGCAGCTTAGGTCCGACAGGGGGAAATGAGCAGTTCTTC.

This chain joins TRBV4-1 and TRBJ1-4; no clear D gene. Trimming pared 0 bases from V and 8 bases from J, leaving 16 bases between. Looked up from germline, CDR1 is MGHRA and CDR2 is YSYEKL. The CDR3 extends over 16 amino acids. The CDR3 is CASSQEVLAVMEKLFF. The CDR3 region has the DNA TGCGCCAGCAGCCAAGAGGTCCTGGCGGTAATGGAAAAACTGTTTTTT.

V gene TRBV6-1 combines with J gene TRBJ2-3, with D possibly matching TRBD2 (6 bases). Germline assignment: CDR1 MNHNS and CDR2 SASEGT. V dropped 1 base and J dropped 11 bases, with 7 bases sitting between them. The CDR3 covers 11 residues. DNA of the CDR3: TGTGCCAGCAGTGAAGGACTAGAGCAGTATTTT. This sequence encodes CASSEGLEQYF.

This clone was picked up one time. The chain combines TRBV20-1 with TRBJ1-4, with a tentative D call TRBD1 (6 bases). The germline V gene encodes CDR1 DFQATT and CDR2 SNEGSKA (reference sequence). The CDR3 spans 11 residues. V shed 5 bases and J shed 8 bases, with 9 bases lying between them. CDR3 bases: TGCAGTGCTCTCACAGGGGAAAAACTGTTTTTT. It codes for CSALTGEKLFF.

V gene TRBV5-1 combines with J gene TRBJ1-1; D is unclear. CDR3 length equals 16 residues. Germline V gene lookup returns CDR1 SGHRS and CDR2 YFSETQ. V was clipped by 9 bases and J by 0 bases, with 21 bases between them. In DNA form, the CDR3 reads TGCGCCACCCGACGGGAAATCGGGGAGGTGAACACTGAAGCTTTCTTT. As protein: CATRREIGEVNTEAFF.

Comments on this clone: No DNA is shown, since the ends of the CDR3 on it are uncertain; the CDR3 is the one TCRdb lists. The chain combines TRBV19 with TRBJ2-2; the table's D call of TRBD1 was not tested on the DNA. The germline gives CDR1 LNHDA, CDR2 SQIVND (reference sequence). The CDR3 sequence runs 13 residues, both termini included. The CDR3 protein is CASSILATGELFF.

The chain is built from TRBV2 and TRBJ2-1, with 11 bases lining up with TRBD2. The V gene end was trimmed by 0 bases and the J gene end by 13 bases; junction bases not matched to a gene: 2. Germline V gene data show CDR1 as SNHLY and CDR2 as FYNNEI. The CDR3 is 13 amino acids. CDR3 in DNA: TGTGCCAGCAGTGAAGCGGGACTAGCGGCTCAGTTCTTC. Translated, it gives CASSEAGLAAQFF.

The chain recombines TRBV6-1 with TRBJ1-2; 7 nucleotides align to TRBD1. The germline gives CDR1 MNHNS, CDR2 SASEGT. The CDR3 is made up of 15 amino acids. The ends lost 5 bases at V and 0 bases at J; junction bases unmatched: 6. CDR3 region: CASSFPDRPNYGYTF. DNA of the CDR3: TGTGCCAGCAGTTTCCCGGACAGGCCTAACTATGGCTACACCTTC.

About this clone itself: This same CDR3 is encoded by further DNA sequences in the sample. The rearrangement uses TRBV14 and TRBJ1-1, with 10 positions matching TRBD1. V lost 0 bases to trimming and J lost 4 bases; unmatched junction nucleotides: 5. This CDR3 is built from 16 residues. Germline CDR1 SGHDN, CDR2 FVKESK. CDR3 nucleotides: TGTGCCAGCAGCCAAGAGCTGGGACAGGGGAGCACTGAAGCTTTCTTT. This translates into CASSQELGQGSTEAFF.

This rearrangement joins TRBV4-1 to TRBJ2-1; no firm D call. V was shortened by 2 bases and J by 0 bases, with 17 bases between the two germline ends. Per germline, CDR1 MGHRA and CDR2 YSYEKL. The CDR3 sequence is 18 residues long. The chain's CDR3 is CASSQIERFESSYNEQFF. The DNA of the CDR3 is TGCGCCAGCAGCCAAATCGAGAGGTTTGAAAGCTCCTACAATGAGCAGTTCTTC.

The chain has TRBV5-1 and TRBJ2-6; the match to TRBD2 covers 8 bases. The CDR3 runs 17 residues. Germline V gene lookup returns CDR1 SGHRS and CDR2 YFSETQ. The V gene end was trimmed by 0 bases and the J gene end by 0 bases; junction bases not matched to a gene: 2. CDR3 coding DNA: TGCGCCAGCAGCTTGGCGGGGGGGTCCTCTGGGGCCAACGTCCTGACTTTC. Translation gives CASSLAGGSSGANVLTF.

DNA of the CDR3: TGTGCCAGCAGCTCCGCCTCCCTGACAGGGGGAAATGAGCAGTTCTTC. This gives the protein CASSSASLTGGNEQFF. J is TRBJ2-1 and V is TRBV7-9; 9 nucleotides line up with TRBD1. V dropped 4 bases and J dropped 7; count of bases not matched to a gene: 11. The CDR3 contains 16 residues. Germline V gene lookup returns CDR1 SEHNR and CDR2 FQNEAQ (reference sequence).

The chain joins TRBV19 to TRBJ1-3; possible D gene TRBD1, 6 bases. V was clipped by 3 bases and J by 3 bases, with 18 bases between them. Germline values: CDR1 LNHDA, CDR2 SQIVND (reference sequence). CDR3 length equals 17 residues. The CDR3 nucleotides read TGTGCCAGTAGTATTGGGGGGGCAGTCAGGGATGGAAACACCATATATTTT. Protein: CASSIGGAVRDGNTIYF.

This clone has more than one count but fewer than ten. The V and J genes are TRBV27 and TRBJ2-3, with D possibly TRBD1 on 5 matching bases. Per the germline V gene, CDR1 is MNHEY and CDR2 is SMNVEV (reference sequence). V dropped 0 bases and J dropped 2 bases, with 9 bases sitting between them. This CDR3 spans 15 amino acids. CDR3 loop: CASSLSGVFTDTQYF. CDR3 nucleotide sequence: TGTGCCAGCAGTTTATCAGGGGTTTTCACAGATACGCAGTATTTT.

The CDR3 spells CASSAPGQGSSGANVLTF. The CDR3 nucleotides read TGTGCCAGCAGTGCGCCGGGACAGGGGAGCTCTGGGGCCAACGTCCTGACTTTC. The chain employs TRBV2 and TRBJ2-6; 10 nucleotides agree with TRBD1. The trim removed 4 bases at V and 0 bases at J, leaving 6 bases unmatched. The length of the CDR3 is 18 residues. Germline V gene lookup returns CDR1 SNHLY and CDR2 FYNNEI.

CDR3 bases: TGTGCCAGCAGCTTAGAAGGGGGGGGCACAGATACGCAGTATTTT. Translating it yields CASSLEGGGTDTQYF. The chain has TRBV7-6 and TRBJ2-3; D possibly corresponds to TRBD2 (7 bases). Deletions cut 1 base from V and 1 base from J, with 9 bases between. The CDR3 length is 15 residues. Germline CDR1 is SGHVS and CDR2 is FNYEAQ. The full variable domain, its missing parts supplied by reference TRBV7-6 and TRBJ2-3, is GAGVSQSPRYKVTKRGQDVALRCDPISGHVSLYWYRQALGQGPEFLTYFNYEAQQDKSGLPNDRFSAERPEGSISTLTIQRTEQRDSAMYRCASSLEGGGTDTQYFGPGTRLTVL.

The chain has TRBV19 and TRBJ2-7, with D possibly being TRBD2 (6 bases). Germline V gene sequence: CDR1 LNHDA, CDR2 SQIVND (reference sequence). The CDR3 consists of 13 residues. Trimming removed 5 bases from V and 5 bases from J, with 13 bases in between. The CDR3 loop is CASSVTSFHEQYV. The CDR3 DNA sequence: TGTGCCAGTAGTGTGACTAGTTTCCACGAGCAGTACGTC.

The V gene is TRBV11-3, the J gene TRBJ2-1; tentatively, D is TRBD2 (6 bases). CDR1 and CDR2 (germline): SGHNT, YENEEA. V was clipped by 5 bases and J by 2 bases, with 16 bases between them. This CDR3 region has 16 residues. This CDR3 reads CASSPTGWEAYNEQFF. The CDR3 region has the DNA TGTGCCAGCAGCCCGACGGGGTGGGAGGCCTACAATGAGCAGTTCTTC. The full variable domain, its missing parts supplied by reference TRBV11-3 and TRBJ2-1, is EAGVVQSPRYKIIEKKQPVAFWCNPISGHNTLYWYLQNLGQGPELLIRYENEEAVDDSQLPKDRFSAERLKGVDSTLKIQPAELGDSAVYLCASSPTGWEAYNEQFFGPGTRLTVL.

The chain recombines TRBV6-1 with TRBJ2-3; a weak D match, TRBD1 (6 bases). V lost 5 bases and J 1 base, leaving 10 bases between the germline ends. The germline gives CDR1 MNHNS, CDR2 SASEGT. The CDR3 totals 14 residues. The CDR3 region is CASSLQGGTDTQYF. The CDR3 coding sequence is TGTGCCAGCAGTTTACAGGGAGGCACAGATACGCAGTATTTT.

In its sample, this clone was seen once. This chain connects TRBV28 to TRBJ1-2, with 7 bases that match TRBD1. Germline V gene sequence: CDR1 MDHEN, CDR2 SYDVKM. The V and J ends lost 5 bases and 6 bases, in that order; junction bases with no gene match: 9. This CDR3 spans 14 amino acids. In DNA form, the CDR3 reads TGTGCCAGCAGTCCCCCAGGGACAGCCCATGGCTACACCTTC. It yields the protein CASSPPGTAHGYTF.

The chain joins TRBV6-6 to TRBJ2-7; tentatively, D is TRBD1 (6 bases). CDR3 length: 15 residues. CDR1 is MNHNY and CDR2 is SVGAGI in the germline V gene (reference sequence). Trimming removed 0 bases from V and 3 bases from J, with 12 bases in between. CDR3 sequence: CASSYSGDIYYEQYF. The CDR3 DNA reads as TGTGCCAGCAGTTACTCAGGGGACATCTACTACGAGCAGTACTTC.

This sequence joins TRBV7-2 and TRBJ1-1; the match to TRBD1 covers 7 bases. Trimming at V came to 4 bases and at J to 1 base, leaving 3 bases not matched to a gene. Germline CDR1 and CDR2: SGHTA and FQGNSA. The CDR3 spans 14 residues. The CDR3 DNA reads TGTGCCAGCAGCTCGGGACAGCCGAACACTGAAGCTTTCTTT. It yields the protein CASSSGQPNTEAFF.

Details on this clone: The sample holds other DNA sequences that translate to the same CDR3. The rearrangement uses TRBV18 and TRBJ1-4; 9 nucleotides align to TRBD1. The germline gives CDR1 KGHSH, CDR2 LQKENI. The CDR3 runs 15 residues. V trimming: 3 bases; J trimming: 8 bases; junction bases outside the gene matches: 7. CDR3 region: CASSPPGQGGEKLFF. DNA of the CDR3: TGTGCCAGCTCACCGCCGGGACAGGGAGGCGAAAAACTGTTTTTT.

This chain connects TRBV9 to TRBJ1-2, with unresolved D. The CDR3 length is 12 residues. Germline V lookup: CDR1 SGDLS, CDR2 YYNGEE. V lost 3 bases, J lost 8 bases, and 11 bases lay in between. The CDR3, as DNA: TGTGCCAGCAGCGCGACTGGGGAGGGCTACACCTTC. Its translation is CASSATGEGYTF.

The V gene is TRBV5-4, the J gene TRBJ1-6; D is unclear. The CDR3 length is 14 residues. The V end lost 0 bases, the J end lost 8 bases, and 9 bases lay between the germline ends. Germline CDR1 is SGHNT and CDR2 is YYREEE (reference sequence). CDR3 DNA: TGTGCCAGCAGCTTGGCGTCAGTTGATTCACCCCTCCACTTT. Translation: CASSLASVDSPLHF.